A single sample is the source of the 11 T cell receptor beta chains below, sequenced in a study of T cell repertoires in cytomegalovirus infection. TCRdb ran MiXCR on the reads and lists one entry per CDR3 protein. The table shows 200,000 to 300,000 distinct CDR3 sequences, with about 5.9% occurring only once. Source material: PBMCs. These receptors were taken from a human donor in good health (CMV status not recorded). Some clones in this sample may be carry-over from other donors' samples.

This clonotype was counted at least ten times. This chain uses TRBV14 with TRBJ1-1; D may be TRBD1 (5 bases). The V end lost 3 bases, the J end lost 6 bases, and 17 bases lay between the germline ends. Germline-derived CDR1 and CDR2 are SGHDN and FVKESK. CDR3 length equals 15 residues. The CDR3 sequence is CASSQGEGKVPEAFF. In DNA form, the CDR3 reads TGTGCCAGCAGCCAGGGGGAGGGTAAGGTCCCTGAAGCTTTCTTT.

This clonotype was counted at least ten times. The chain uses TRBV20-1 and TRBJ2-3; D not certain. This CDR3 has 14 residues. CDR1 and CDR2 from the germline V gene are DFQATT and SNEGSKA (reference sequence). V dropped 4 bases and J dropped 2 bases, with 13 bases sitting between them. The CDR3 loop reads CSANPLQHTDTQYF. The DNA of the CDR3 is TGCAGTGCTAACCCTCTCCAGCACACAGATACGCAGTATTTT.

This clonotype was detected ten times or more. The CDR3: CASSVSGTEHNQPQHF. As DNA, the CDR3 is TGTGCCAGCAGTGTTTCGGGGACGGAACACAATCAGCCCCAGCATTTT. This chain connects TRBV2 to TRBJ1-5, with a tentative D call TRBD1 (5 bases). The CDR3 spans 16 residues. Trimming shortened V by 4 bases and J by 3 bases, and 16 bases separated the two germline ends. Germline CDR1 SNHLY, CDR2 FYNNEI. The full variable domain, in which reference TRBV2 and TRBJ1-5 provide the parts outside the CDR3, is EPEVTQTPSHQVTQMGQEVILRCVPISNHLYFYWYRQILGQKVEFLVSFYNNEISEKSEIFDDQFSVERPDGSNFTLKIRSTKLEDSAMYFCASSVSGTEHNQPQHFGDGTRLSIL.

The chain carries TRBV18 and TRBJ2-5, with 11 nucleotides matching TRBD2. Germline V lookup: CDR1 KGHSH, CDR2 LQKENI. CDR3 length: 16 amino acids. V was clipped by 6 bases and J by 2 bases; unmatched bases: 8. CDR3 amino acids: CASSSPSGGLQETQYF. The CDR3 region has the DNA TGTGCCAGCTCCAGTCCTAGCGGGGGGCTACAAGAGACCCAGTACTTC. Full variable domain (rest looked up from reference TRBV18 and TRBJ2-5): NAGVMQNPRHLVRRRGQEARLRCSPMKGHSHVYWYRQLPEEGLKFMVYLQKENIIDESGMPKERFSAEFPKEGPSILRIQQVVRGDSAAYFCASSSPSGGLQETQYFGPGTRLLVL.

This clonotype was seen many times. The chain recombines TRBV19 with TRBJ2-1, with D unresolved. Germline assignment: CDR1 LNHDA and CDR2 SQIVND (reference sequence). Trimming took 5 bases from V and 6 from J, leaving 8 bases between them. The CDR3 runs 12 residues. Here the CDR3 reads CASSSTTNEQFF. As DNA, the CDR3 is TGTGCCAGTAGTTCCACCACCAATGAGCAGTTCTTC. The full variable domain, in which reference TRBV19 and TRBJ2-1 provide the parts outside the CDR3, is DGGITQSPKYLFRKEGQNVTLSCEQNLNHDAMYWYRQDPGQGLRLIYYSQIVNDFQKGDIAEGYSVSREKKESFPLTVTSAQKNPTAFYLCASSSTTNEQFFGPGTRLTVL.

This clonotype was seen many times. This chain uses TRBV7-9 with TRBJ1-1, with D perhaps matching TRBD1 (5 bases). V dropped 5 bases and J dropped 3 bases, with 19 bases sitting between them. CDR1 and CDR2 (germline): SEHNR, FQNEAQ (reference sequence). This CDR3 is 16 amino acids long. The chain's CDR3 is CASSLVGRVGDTEAFF. CDR3 nucleotide sequence: TGTGCCAGCAGCCTCGTGGGCAGGGTGGGGGACACTGAAGCTTTCTTT.

The chain combines TRBV29-1 with TRBJ2-1; TRBD2 agrees at 8 bases. Germline V gene data show CDR1 as SQVTM and CDR2 as ANQGSEA. J was trimmed by 1 base and V by 3 bases; bases with no gene match: 5. There are 15 residues in the CDR3. CDR3 nucleotides: TGCAGCGTTGACACTAGCGGTGAGTCCTACAATGAGCAGTTCTTC. Translated: CSVDTSGESYNEQFF.

This clonotype has ten or more counts. The J gene is TRBJ2-4, the V gene TRBV7-8; TRBD1 matches 7 bases. This CDR3 is 15 amino acids long. The J segment lost 7 bases and the V segment lost 3 bases, leaving 9 bases of the junction unmatched. Looked up from germline, CDR1 is SGHVS and CDR2 is FQNEAQ. CDR3 bases: TGTGCCAGCAGCTTCTCGACAGGGTGGGATAACATTCAGTACTTC. Protein product: CASSFSTGWDNIQYF.

There are many counts of this clonotype. The rearrangement links TRBV7-9 to TRBJ2-7, with 7 bases fitting TRBD1. With 7 bases clipped from V and 2 bases from J, the junction kept 8 bases outside the gene matches. The CDR3 loop spans 14 amino acids. Germline values: CDR1 SEHNR, CDR2 FQNEAQ (reference sequence). CDR3 residues: CASTRDSDTYEQYF. CDR3 nucleotide sequence: TGTGCCAGCACCCGGGACAGCGATACCTACGAGCAGTACTTC.

This clonotype was seen repeatedly, ten times or more. CDR3 sequence reads: CSVARGYTGELFF. CDR3 coding DNA: TGCAGCGTTGCCAGGGGTTACACCGGGGAGCTGTTTTTT. The chain combines TRBV29-1 with TRBJ2-2; possibly TRBD1 for D (6 bases). In germline, CDR1 is SQVTM, CDR2 ANQGSEA. Trimming pared 4 bases from V and 3 bases from J, leaving 9 bases between. There are 13 residues in the CDR3.

This clonotype was recorded many times. The chain links TRBV6-2 or TRBV6-3 to TRBJ2-7; TRBD2 aligns across 10 bases. Germline loops: CDR1 MNHEY, CDR2 SVGEGT. This CDR3 comprises 16 residues. The trim removed 6 bases at V and 6 bases at J, leaving 14 bases unmatched. The CDR3 DNA reads TGTGCCAGCAGCCGTACCCCCGGGACTAGCGTCCGCGAGCAGTACTTC. Its protein product is CASSRTPGTSVREQYF.